These T cell receptor beta chains were read from a single sample in a study of molecular identifiers for immune sequencing clone quantification. A single record per CDR3 protein comes from TCRdb applying MiXCR to the PCR reads. The sample includes more than 550,000 distinct CDR3 sequences, 25% seen only once; the top ten take about 0.78%. The sequencing input was naive CD8+ T cells from blood, with Jurkat cell RNA spiked in. These receptors originate from a human donor in good health. Some libraries in this study had Jurkat cell RNA spiked in. Both conserved end residues are part of each CDR3. The D gene is left open where the match is weak. The listing skips clone size in some rows; elsewhere it reads once, few, many or a size class.

cdr3_aa: CASSSGLAGPTIFYEQYF
cdr3_nt: TGTGCCAGCAGTTCCGGACTAGCGGGGCCGACTATATTCTACGAGCAGTACTTC
v_call: TRBV28
j_call: TRBJ2-7
d_call: TRBD2
clone_size: few

cdr3_aa: CARLKMERGTSVPVPDTQYF
cdr3_nt: TGTGCCCGCTTAAAGATGGAAAGGGGGACTAGCGTTCCGGTTCCAGATACGCAGTATTTT
v_call: TRBV21-1
j_call: TRBJ2-3
d_call: -
clone_size: few

cdr3_aa: CASSEVPSGSRTDTQYF
cdr3_nt: TGTGCCAGCAGTGAAGTCCCTTCAGGATCGCGCACAGATACGCAGTATTTT
v_call: TRBV6-1
j_call: TRBJ2-3
d_call: -
clone_size: -

cdr3_aa: CASSYRESSYNEQFF
cdr3_nt: TGTGCCAGCAGTTATCGAGAGAGCTCCTACAATGAGCAGTTCTTC
v_call: TRBV6-2/TRBV6-3
j_call: TRBJ2-1
d_call: -
clone_size: -

cdr3_aa: CASSPGLAGEPSRNEQFF
cdr3_nt: TGTGCCAGCAGCCCAGGACTAGCGGGAGAGCCATCCCGCAATGAGCAGTTCTTC
v_call: TRBV7-9
j_call: TRBJ2-1
d_call: TRBD2
clone_size: few

cdr3_aa: CASSLVGSSTEAFF
cdr3_nt: TGTGCCAGCAGTTTAGTGGGATCTAGCACTGAAGCTTTCTTT
v_call: TRBV28
j_call: TRBJ1-1
d_call: -
clone_size: few

cdr3_aa: CSATESGTANYAQYF
cdr3_nt: TGCAGTGCTACCGAATCCGGGACTGCGAACTACGCGCAGTACTTC
v_call: TRBV20-1
j_call: TRBJ2-7
d_call: -
clone_size: -

cdr3_aa: CATSDPFRAGLEETQYF
cdr3_nt: TGTGCCACCAGTGATCCCTTTCGGGCGGGATTGGAGGAGACCCAGTACTTC
v_call: TRBV24-1
j_call: TRBJ2-5
d_call: -
clone_size: -

cdr3_aa: CASSYSSPGYEQYF
cdr3_nt: TGTGCCAGCAGTTACTCGAGTCCGGGGTACGAGCAGTACTTC
v_call: TRBV6-5
j_call: TRBJ2-7
d_call: -
clone_size: many

cdr3_aa: CASSLGGGGGNTIYF
cdr3_nt: TGTGCCAGCAGCTTAGGAGGGGGAGGTGGAAACACCATATATTTT
v_call: TRBV7-2
j_call: TRBJ1-3
d_call: -
clone_size: many

cdr3_aa: CASSHGQGAGEQFF
cdr3_nt: TGTGCCAGCAGCCACGGACAGGGGGCAGGTGAGCAGTTCTTC
v_call: TRBV7-9
j_call: TRBJ2-1
d_call: TRBD1
clone_size: few

cdr3_aa: CASNPGTALMNTEAFF
cdr3_nt: TGTGCCAGCAACCCAGGGACAGCTCTCATGAACACTGAAGCTTTCTTT
v_call: TRBV9
j_call: TRBJ1-1
d_call: TRBD1
clone_size: -

cdr3_aa: CASSQESYLIYGYTF
cdr3_nt: TGCGCCAGCAGCCAAGAATCCTACTTAATCTATGGCTACACCTTC
v_call: TRBV4-1
j_call: TRBJ1-2
d_call: -
clone_size: -

cdr3_aa: CASSGPGDRGREIQYF
cdr3_nt: TGCGCCAGCAGTGGTCCGGGGGACAGGGGTAGGGAGATCCAGTACTTC
v_call: TRBV6-5
j_call: TRBJ2-5
d_call: TRBD1
clone_size: once

cdr3_aa: CASSHRDLYHEQFF
cdr3_nt: TGTGCCAGCAGTCACCGGGACCTTTACCATGAGCAGTTCTTC
v_call: TRBV9
j_call: TRBJ2-1
d_call: -
clone_size: few

cdr3_aa: CAWAGAEGRLDTEAFF
cdr3_nt: TGTGCCTGGGCGGGGGCCGAGGGCCGGTTGGACACTGAAGCTTTCTTT
v_call: TRBV30
j_call: TRBJ1-1
d_call: -
clone_size: -

cdr3_aa: CASSEDNPVYGYTF
cdr3_nt: TGTGCCAGCAGCGAAGACAACCCCGTCTATGGCTACACCTTC
v_call: TRBV9
j_call: TRBJ1-2
d_call: -
clone_size: -

cdr3_aa: CASRTSGSSYEQFF
cdr3_nt: TGTGCCAGCCGCACTAGCGGGAGCTCCTACGAGCAGTTCTTC
v_call: TRBV5-6
j_call: TRBJ2-1
d_call: TRBD2
clone_size: -

cdr3_aa: CASSWGYSLGDLGSGNTIYF
cdr3_nt: TGTGCCAGCAGTTGGGGCTATAGTTTGGGAGACCTCGGATCTGGAAACACCATATATTTT
v_call: TRBV12-3/TRBV12-4
j_call: TRBJ1-3
d_call: -
clone_size: -

cdr3_aa: CASRCVGGGQGTQYF
cdr3_nt: TGCGCCAGCCGCTGTGTGGGGGGCGGGCAAGGGACCCAGTACTTC
v_call: TRBV5-1
j_call: TRBJ2-5
d_call: -
clone_size: once

cdr3_aa: CSAETGDYIEKLFF
cdr3_nt: TGCAGTGCAGAGACAGGGGATTATATTGAAAAACTGTTTTTT
v_call: TRBV20-1
j_call: TRBJ1-4
d_call: TRBD1
clone_size: few

cdr3_aa: CASRGRTKGNEKLFF
cdr3_nt: TGTGCCAGCAGAGGCCGGACAAAGGGGAATGAAAAACTGTTTTTT
v_call: TRBV6-2/TRBV6-3
j_call: TRBJ1-4
d_call: -
clone_size: -

cdr3_aa: CASSPRRPTQNTEAFF
cdr3_nt: TGTGCCAGCAGCCCTCGCCGGCCAACTCAAAATACTGAAGCTTTCTTT
v_call: TRBV21-1
j_call: TRBJ1-1
d_call: -
clone_size: many

cdr3_aa: CASSLPGASTGELFF
cdr3_nt: TGTGCCAGCAGCCTACCCGGGGCTTCCACCGGGGAGCTGTTTTTT
v_call: TRBV7-9
j_call: TRBJ2-2
d_call: -
clone_size: many

cdr3_aa: CASSFRVQAGETQYF
cdr3_nt: TGTGCCAGCAGCTTTCGGGTCCAAGCTGGGGAGACCCAGTACTTC
v_call: TRBV5-6
j_call: TRBJ2-5
d_call: -
clone_size: many